This TCR beta chain originates from a study of cytomegalovirus exposure and HLA in healthy donors (dated by TCRdb to about 2017). Notes on the research overall: In an earlier analysis of 550 to 750 of the donors, 250 to 300 Gb of sequence data and 120 million or so unique TCR beta sequences from about 190 million T cells were reported. Approximately 310 gigabases of sequencing data and approximately 92 million unique TCR sequences made up an early release that covered under 750 HLA-typed donors. The genetic ancestry cluster associated with self-reported Caucasian donors included over 80% of the 398 genotyped donors. The study aimed to test whether signatures of past pathogen exposure could be identified by cataloging public T cell receptors. Using immunosequencing, the study profiled T cell repertoires from 666 subjects and related those repertoires to cytomegalovirus serostatus. Along with the approximately 620-subject first cohort, a separate validation cohort of roughly 110 different subjects was used. High-throughput TCR immunosequencing, statistical association of individual TCRs with disease status, and machine learning were combined to predict cytomegalovirus infection status. A later analysis re-examined previously published TCR beta repertoires from more than 600 donors and added high-resolution HLA genotyping to investigate patterns of TCR occurrence. In the later analysis, no new phenotypic data were used to find candidate immune exposures; instead, reliance was placed on TCR beta sequences and their occurrence across donors. An earlier analysis of several hundred of the donors applied high-throughput TCR beta sequencing to assess whether each TCR beta V gene segment acted as functional or pseudogenic. Donor age, sex, ethnicity and CMV serostatus were compiled alongside the repertoire data. A later genetic analysis used genome-wide SNP genotypes for about 55% of the 666 donors, treating that subset as a discovery cohort. All discovery cohort repertoires had been generated using a single sequencing platform. HLA typing included class I and class II loci at four-digit resolution. The number of typed donors differed by locus: about 620-630 for A, B, C, DRB1 and DQB1; about 520 for DQA1; 600 to 610 for DPA1; and some 430 for DPB1. Five DR-DQ haplotypes were treated as single units for association and clustering because of strong linkage in the cohort. Among about 390 genotyped donors of the cohort, an average of about 240,000 unique TCR beta nucleotide sequences were sequenced per donor, roughly 20% of them non-productive. Study-wide findings and limitations: Immune exposure information for the cohort was limited to CMV serostatus. In a later analysis, most CMV-associated TCR beta chains were found to appear HLA-restricted, with HLA associations seemingly driven largely by CMV exposure. According to a later genetic analysis, donors in an Asian-associated ancestry cluster had fewer N-insertions in productive TCRs than the approximately 630-donor mean. A few of the identified cytomegalovirus-associated TCR beta chains were confirmed in vitro to be specific for cytomegalovirus antigens. This cohort had only TCR beta chains sequenced, and the lack of alpha or paired-chain data limited which features could be detected. The authors suggested that the approach could potentially be extended to other disease states and immunological phenotypes. The 87-base-pair reads could not distinguish some IMGT-functional V segments, including TRBV6-2 and TRBV6-3, so those segments were excluded. According to a later analysis, TCR association rates differed among HLA loci, with DRB1 alleles showing the most associated TCRs and HLA-C alleles showing the fewest. Sequencing depth was assumed to be roughly uniform across donors in the presence/absence analyses, though that assumption may not hold. Specific HLA alleles were associated with about 17,000 TCR beta sequences at a false discovery rate of 0.05 in a later analysis. Because HLA typing was unavailable for some donors at each locus, only the typed subset was used in association tests. An earlier analysis of around 540 of the donors showed that most TCR beta V segments appeared in productive rearrangements either about 87% or about 30% of the time, which broadly matched IMGT annotations. Most TCR sequences were seen in very few donors, while some public TCRs were found in many individuals. Linkage disequilibrium might explain the correlated functional status among segregating V segments, but an unknown experimental factor could not be ruled out. Assigning TCR associations to individual alleles was difficult when HLA alleles, especially DR and DQ, strongly co-occurred. The earlier analysis of 587 of the donors excluded 15 to 20 rarely observed V segments, including chromosome 9 orphons, because counts were too low. An association between a missense DCLRE1C variant and V-gene and J-gene trimming of TCR beta chains was found in a later genetic analysis and replicated in an independent cohort. A later analysis found that HLA-associated TCR beta chains were more clonally expanded and had lower generation probabilities than equally common non-associated chains. A further reported finding was that TCR beta sequences accurately predicted the HLA-A and HLA-B alleles for most subjects in the first cohort. A total of roughly 160 TCR beta chains were listed by the study as associated with cytomegalovirus. According to a later analysis, parvovirus B19, influenza, CMV and Epstein-Barr virus appeared linked to several top co-occurrence clusters. A group of highly shared sequence variants was considered likely to be a technical artifact of the sequencing pipeline. The classifier was reported to diagnose cytomegalovirus status with high specificity and sensitivity in both the original and validation cohorts.

The cohort was made up of 666 healthy bone marrow donors. Cohort members were all nominally healthy when sampled, although unrecorded immune exposures were likely present. The donor tested CMV seropositive, placing the donor among the roughly 300 seropositive members of the cohort. Every donor gave a peripheral blood sample, and the peripheral blood mononuclear cells from that sample were used for TCR beta sequencing. The Qiagen DNeasy Blood Extraction Kit was used to extract genomic DNA from the blood cell samples. The trim is 1 base for V and 7 bases for J, with a gap of 25 bases between the germline ends. Reading from cysteine to phenylalanine, the CDR3 counts 18 amino acids. Of the read, only the CDR3 DNA is kept; its 54 bases are in frame from base 1. CDR1 and CDR2 are read off the germline V gene as MGHRA and YSYEKL. Of note for this clone: Its specific antigen is unknown. No base-level quality is on record; no much larger clone is a single base apart.

Libraries were constructed by the immunoSEQ multiplex PCR assay. For the multiplex PCR, a mixture combining 60 forward primers for TCR Vbeta segments and 13 reverse primers for TCR Jbeta segments was used. A multiplex PCR assay on genomic DNA amplified the CDR3 region of rearranged TCR beta genes. The Illumina HiSeq System was used to sequence the amplified TCR beta libraries as 87-base-pair reads. For the original study's pipeline: In a later analysis, approximately 74 million unique TCR beta chains were counted across the roughly 670 repertoires, and roughly 11 million of these chains were shared by at least two donors. A nearest-neighbor algorithm error-corrected the raw reads and collapsed the reads into unique sequences, merging closely related sequences to remove PCR and sequencing errors. Alignment of CDR3 sequences to IMGT reference sequences was used to assign V, D and J gene segments. For a sequence to be retained, a match of at least six nucleotides to both a V gene segment and a J gene segment was required. A rearrangement counted as productive if the CDR3 had no stop codons and remained in frame with V and J, and every other rearrangement counted as non-productive. CDR3 was defined according to IMGT convention as the region running from the second conserved V-encoded cysteine to the conserved J-encoded phenylalanine. Sequences without an unambiguous match to a single V gene segment were excluded from the earlier analysis of 587 of the donors. An earlier analysis of fewer than 750 of the donors classified V segments as functional when productive rearrangements were above 56.7% and as segregating when the standard deviation between donors was above 5%. A statistical classification framework was developed to diagnose cytomegalovirus status using the catalog of TCR beta chain sequences. V and J gene assignment, in a later analysis, came from comparing TCR nucleotide sequences with IMGT/GENE-DB human TR gene sequences. The TCRdist pipeline was used in a later analysis to assign CDR3 sequences and most-parsimonious VDJ recombination scenarios. In a later analysis, each TCR beta chain was defined by its CDR3 amino acid sequence together with its V-gene family, and reads lacking a unique V-gene family were excluded. A later analysis removed several hundred highly shared, low-generation-probability nucleotide sequences to deal with suspected cross-contamination and a sequencing artifact. For each public chain, a later analysis derived a clonal expansion index from normalized ranks of inferred template counts within each repertoire. In a later analysis, generation probabilities were computed with a VDJ recombination model fitted to out-of-frame rearrangements, and the resulting probabilities were checked against IGoR. In a later analysis, hypergeometric tests were used to score TCR-TCR, TCR-HLA and TCR-CMV co-occurrence, with a repertoire-size bias correction applied to TCR pairs. In a later analysis, false discovery rates were estimated by permuting HLA or CMV assignments 20 times. In a later analysis, co-occurring TCRs were grouped with DBSCAN, and TCRdist sequence similarity was added when clustering was performed within HLA-allele-positive subsets. Repertoires with fewer than 30,000 or more than 120,000 public chains, plus five repertoires with anomalous nucleotide sharing, were excluded from co-occurrence clustering. TCRdb took over this immuneACCESS table, retaining in-frame rearrangements with V and J assigned. Such tables are incomplete; in checked studies, under half of the missing clones stem from an unresolved V gene, and the remainder is unexplained. The V and J calls and the clone size are those of that table, but D and trimming were determined from the DNA. In all, the sample holds about 130,000 clones, and around 79% of those were seen once. 2% to 2.5% of the sample rests with the top ten.

The chain couples TRBV4-1 to TRBJ1-1, with no confident D gene call. This receptor was identified in a woman aged 40 to 50 in good health and CMV-seropositive. Sequenced material: PBMCs. The CDR3 region: CASSQADGVARSVNEAFF. The nucleotide sequence reads TGCGCCAGCAGCCAAGCGGACGGGGTGGCGAGGTCAGTTAATGAAGCTTTCTTT.